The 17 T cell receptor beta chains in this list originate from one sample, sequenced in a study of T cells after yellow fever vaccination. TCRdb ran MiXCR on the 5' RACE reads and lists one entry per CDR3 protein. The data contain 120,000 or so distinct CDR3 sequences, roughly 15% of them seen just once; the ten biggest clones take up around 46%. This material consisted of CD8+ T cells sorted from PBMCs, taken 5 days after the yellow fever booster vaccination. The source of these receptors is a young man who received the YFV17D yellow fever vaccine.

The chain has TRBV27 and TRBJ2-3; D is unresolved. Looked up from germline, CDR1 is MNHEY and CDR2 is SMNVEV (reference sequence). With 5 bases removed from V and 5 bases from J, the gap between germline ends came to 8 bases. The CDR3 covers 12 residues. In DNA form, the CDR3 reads TGTGCCAGCAGTCACTCCCTAGATACGCAGTATTTT. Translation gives CASSHSLDTQYF.

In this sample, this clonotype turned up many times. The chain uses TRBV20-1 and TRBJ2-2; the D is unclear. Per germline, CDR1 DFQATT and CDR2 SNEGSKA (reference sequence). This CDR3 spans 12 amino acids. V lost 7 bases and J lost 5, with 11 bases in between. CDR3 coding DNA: TGCAGTGGAAGACATCTAACCGGGGAGCTGTTTTTT. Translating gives CSGRHLTGELFF.

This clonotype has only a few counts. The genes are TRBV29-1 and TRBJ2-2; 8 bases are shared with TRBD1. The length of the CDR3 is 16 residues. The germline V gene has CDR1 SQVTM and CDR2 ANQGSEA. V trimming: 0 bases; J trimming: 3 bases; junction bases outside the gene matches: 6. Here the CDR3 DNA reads TGCAGCGTTGAAGATCGAAACAGGGGGTACACCGGGGAGCTGTTTTTT. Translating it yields CSVEDRNRGYTGELFF.

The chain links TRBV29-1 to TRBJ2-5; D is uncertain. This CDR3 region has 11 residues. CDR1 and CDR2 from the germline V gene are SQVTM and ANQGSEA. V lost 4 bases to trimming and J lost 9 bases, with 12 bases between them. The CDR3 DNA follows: TGCAGCGTTGCGCTCTATGGGGCCCAGTACTTC. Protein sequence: CSVALYGAQYF.

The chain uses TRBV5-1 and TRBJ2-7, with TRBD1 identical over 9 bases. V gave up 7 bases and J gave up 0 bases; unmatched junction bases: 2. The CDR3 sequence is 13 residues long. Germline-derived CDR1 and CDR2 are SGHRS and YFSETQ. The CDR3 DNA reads TGCGCCAGCGGACAGGGGAGCTCCTACGAGCAGTACTTC. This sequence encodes CASGQGSSYEQYF.

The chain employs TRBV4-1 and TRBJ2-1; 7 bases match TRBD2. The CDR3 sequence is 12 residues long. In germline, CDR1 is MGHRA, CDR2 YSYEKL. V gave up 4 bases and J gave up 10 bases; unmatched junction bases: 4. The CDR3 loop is CASSPSGDEQFF. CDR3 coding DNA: TGCGCCAGCAGCCCGAGCGGGGACGAGCAGTTCTTC.

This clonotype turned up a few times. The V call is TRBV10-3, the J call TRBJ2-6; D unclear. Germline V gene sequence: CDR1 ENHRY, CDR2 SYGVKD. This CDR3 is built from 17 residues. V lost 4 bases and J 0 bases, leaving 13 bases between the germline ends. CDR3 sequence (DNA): TGTGCCATCAGTGCCACAGAGGTGTACTCTGGGGCCAACGTCCTGACTTTC. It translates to CAISATEVYSGANVLTF.

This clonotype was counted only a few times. The CDR3 protein is CASWAQTSSYNEQFF. In DNA form, the CDR3 reads TGTGCCAGCTGGGCCCAGACAAGCTCCTACAATGAGCAGTTCTTC. The chain employs TRBV5-4 and TRBJ2-1; no firm D call. This CDR3 has 15 residues. Trimming stripped 7 bases from V and 0 bases from J, with 14 bases between. CDR1 and CDR2 from the germline V gene are SGHNT and YYREEE (reference sequence).

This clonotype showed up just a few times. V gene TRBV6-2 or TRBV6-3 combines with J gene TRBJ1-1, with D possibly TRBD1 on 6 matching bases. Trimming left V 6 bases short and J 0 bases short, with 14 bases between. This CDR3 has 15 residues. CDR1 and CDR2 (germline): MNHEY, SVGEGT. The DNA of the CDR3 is TGTGCCAGCAGGCTCCGACAGGCCATGAACACTGAAGCTTTCTTT. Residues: CASRLRQAMNTEAFF.

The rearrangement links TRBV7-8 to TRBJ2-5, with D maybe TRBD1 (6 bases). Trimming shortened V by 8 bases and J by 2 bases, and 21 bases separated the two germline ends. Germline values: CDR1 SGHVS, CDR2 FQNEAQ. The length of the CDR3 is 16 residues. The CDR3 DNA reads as TGTGCCAGCGTGCTTGGGGTTACGACAGGACAAGAGACCCAGTACTTC. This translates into CASVLGVTTGQETQYF.

CDR3 loop: CASSYSWGAADTQYF. The CDR3 DNA sequence: TGTGCCAGCAGTTACTCCTGGGGGGCCGCGGATACGCAGTATTTT. The chain uses TRBV6-5 and TRBJ2-3; D might be TRBD1 or TRBD2, each matching 6 bases. CDR1 is MNHEY, CDR2 SVGAGI, per germline. The V end was cut by 0 bases, the J end by 6 bases, with 13 bases between. This CDR3 is built from 15 residues.

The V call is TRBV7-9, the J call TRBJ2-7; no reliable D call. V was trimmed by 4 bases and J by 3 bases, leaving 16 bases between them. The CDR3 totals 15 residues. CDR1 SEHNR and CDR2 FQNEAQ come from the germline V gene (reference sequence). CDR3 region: CASSSVVGRNYEQYF. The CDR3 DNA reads TGTGCCAGCAGCTCCGTTGTCGGGCGGAACTACGAGCAGTACTTC. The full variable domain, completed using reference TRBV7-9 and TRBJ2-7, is DTGVSQNPRHKITKRGQNVTFRCDPISEHNRLYWYRQTLGQGPEFLTYFQNEAQLEKSRLLSDRFSAERPKGSFSTLEIQRTEQGDSAMYLCASSSVVGRNYEQYFGPGTRLTVT.

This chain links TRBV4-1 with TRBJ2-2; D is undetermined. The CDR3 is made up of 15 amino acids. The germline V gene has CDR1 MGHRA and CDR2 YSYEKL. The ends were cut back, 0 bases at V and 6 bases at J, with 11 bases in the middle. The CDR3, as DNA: TGCGCCAGCAGCCAAGACAGTGGTGGGGCCGGGGAGCTGTTTTTT. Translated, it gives CASSQDSGGAGELFF.

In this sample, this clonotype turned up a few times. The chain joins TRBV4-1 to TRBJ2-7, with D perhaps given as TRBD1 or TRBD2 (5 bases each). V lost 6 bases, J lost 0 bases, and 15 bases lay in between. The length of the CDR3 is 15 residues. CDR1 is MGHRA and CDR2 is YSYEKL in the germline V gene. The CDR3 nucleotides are TGCGCCAGCAGGAGGTGGGACCGAAGCTCCTACGAGCAGTACTTC. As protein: CASRRWDRSSYEQYF.

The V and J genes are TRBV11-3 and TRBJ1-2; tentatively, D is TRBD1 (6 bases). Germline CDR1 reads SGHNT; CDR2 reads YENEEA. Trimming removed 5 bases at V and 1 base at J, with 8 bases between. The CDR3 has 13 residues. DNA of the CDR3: TGTGCCAGCAGCGGACAGTTTAACTATGGCTACACCTTC. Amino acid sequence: CASSGQFNYGYTF.

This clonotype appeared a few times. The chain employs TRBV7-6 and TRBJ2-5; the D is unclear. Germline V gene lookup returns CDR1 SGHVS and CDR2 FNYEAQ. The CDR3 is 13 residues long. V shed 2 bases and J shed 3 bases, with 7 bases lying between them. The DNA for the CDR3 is TGTGCCAGCAGCTTATTGGTCAAAGAGACCCAGTACTTC. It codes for CASSLLVKETQYF.

CDR3 DNA sequence: TGCGCCAGCAGCCGTACGGACAGGGGGAGGTTGGAGACCCAGTACTTC. Its translation is CASSRTDRGRLETQYF. The J gene is TRBJ2-5, the V gene TRBV5-1, with 10 bases lining up with TRBD1. V dropped 4 bases and J dropped 5; count of bases not matched to a gene: 11. CDR1 is SGHRS, CDR2 YFSETQ, per germline. CDR3 length equals 16 residues.